This T cell receptor (beta chain) was identified in a study of CD8 T cells in Susac syndrome. The germline V and J ends were trimmed by 8 bases and 9 bases, with 16 bases remaining between them. The CDR3 has 12 amino acids. The RNA input was roughly 0.45 to 1 ug, and it was reverse transcribed with random hexamers. A multiplex approach, immunoSEQ multiplex PCR, amplified TCR beta CDR3 across 54 Vbeta and 13 Jbeta. TCRdb reprocessed the immunoSEQ multiplex PCR reads via MiXCR and lists one record per CDR3 protein. The table has roughly 180,000 distinct CDR3 sequences, 85% to 95% seen once. The V call is TRBV12-3 or TRBV12-4, the J call TRBJ1-1; weak D call: TRBD1 (5 bases). Sequenced: CD4+ T cells from PBMCs. This TCR was recovered from a human donor with Susac syndrome. The DNA of the CDR3 is TGTGCCAGCTCCCCGGGGCGGGAGAAAGCTTTCTTT. It codes for CASSPGREKAFF.